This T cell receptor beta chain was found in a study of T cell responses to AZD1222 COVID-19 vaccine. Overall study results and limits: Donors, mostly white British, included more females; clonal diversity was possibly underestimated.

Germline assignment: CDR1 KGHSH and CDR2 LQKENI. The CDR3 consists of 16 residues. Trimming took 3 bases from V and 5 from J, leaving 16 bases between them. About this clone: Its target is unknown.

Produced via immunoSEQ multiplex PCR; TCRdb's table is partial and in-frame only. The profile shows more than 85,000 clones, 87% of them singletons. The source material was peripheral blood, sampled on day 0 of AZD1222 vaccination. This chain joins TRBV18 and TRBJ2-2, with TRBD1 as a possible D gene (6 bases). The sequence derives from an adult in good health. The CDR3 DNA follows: TGTGCCAGCTCACCGACAACAGGGATAGAAACCGGGGAGCTGTTTTTT. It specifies CASSPTTGIETGELFF.